Below, 26 T cell receptor beta chains from the same sample are listed, as sequenced in a study of cytomegalovirus exposure and HLA in healthy donors. The PCR used 60 Vbeta and 13 Jbeta primers. Libraries were prepared by immunoSEQ multiplex PCR; TCRdb keeps only in-frame clonotypes and omits some of them. The data hold under 250,000 clones, with around 80% observed a single time. Sample: PBMCs. These receptors originate from a boy between 10 and 17 years old in good health and CMV-seronegative.

V and J are TRBV19 and TRBJ1-3; 7 bases agree with TRBD1. The CDR3 runs 15 residues. Losses at the gene ends were 4 bases for V and 2 bases for J; bases not matched to a gene: 5. The germline CDR1 and CDR2 sequences are LNHDA and SQIVND (reference sequence). The CDR3 region is CASSTMTGTGNTIYF. The DNA for the CDR3 is TGTGCCAGTAGTACGATGACAGGGACTGGAAACACCATATATTTT.

This clone was counted between two and nine times. The rearrangement joins TRBV27 to TRBJ2-1; TRBD2 matches at 10 bases. J was trimmed by 1 base and V by 3 bases; bases with no gene match: 9. Germline values: CDR1 MNHEY, CDR2 SMNVEV (reference sequence). CDR3 length: 18 amino acids. In nucleotides, the CDR3 is TGTGCCAGCAGTTTTCGCAGAACTAGCGGGGATTCCTACAATGAGCAGTTCTTC. This sequence encodes CASSFRRTSGDSYNEQFF.

V usage is TRBV5-6 and J usage is TRBJ2-7; 8 bases fit TRBD1. Germline V CDR1 and CDR2: SGHDT, YYEEEE. V lost 1 base, J lost 2 bases, and 17 bases stayed unmatched. The CDR3 sequence is 19 residues long. The CDR3 DNA is TGTGCCAGCAGCTTGCCCAATAACCCCGGATGGACAGGGACCTACGAGCAGTACTTC. It yields the protein CASSLPNNPGWTGTYEQYF. Combining the CDR3 with reference TRBV5-6 and TRBJ2-7 gives the whole variable domain DAGVTQSPTHLIKTRGQQVTLRCSPKSGHDTVSWYQQALGQGPQFIFQYYEEEERQRGNFPDRFSGHQFPNYSSELNVNALLLGDSALYLCASSLPNNPGWTGTYEQYFGPGTRLTVT.

The genes are TRBV19 and TRBJ1-2; D is ambiguous. Trimming shortened V by 6 bases and J by 4 bases, and 18 bases separated the two germline ends. The CDR3 totals 15 residues. CDR1 and CDR2 from the germline V gene are LNHDA and SQIVND (reference sequence). CDR3 in amino acids: CASRRSAGASYGYTF. CDR3 in DNA: TGTGCCAGTAGGAGATCAGCGGGAGCAAGCTATGGCTACACCTTC.

V gene TRBV11-3 combines with J gene TRBJ2-3; D is perhaps TRBD1 (6 bases). Germline V CDR1 and CDR2: SGHNT, YENEEA. The CDR3 has 14 amino acids. V dropped 5 bases and J dropped 10 bases, with 19 bases sitting between them. CDR3 sequence: CASSEMDRLGAQYF. CDR3 DNA sequence: TGTGCCAGCAGCGAGATGGACAGATTGGGGGCGCAGTATTTT.

The CDR3 sequence: CASSQVFLPSYEQYF. The CDR3 bases are TGTGCCAGCAGCCAAGTGTTTCTACCCTCCTACGAGCAGTACTTC. The J gene is TRBJ2-5, the V gene TRBV4-2, with unresolved D. The J call is doubtful: the DNA matches TRBJ2-7 better. This CDR3 spans 15 amino acids. Per the germline V gene, CDR1 is LGHNA and CDR2 is YNFKEQ.

The chain is built from TRBV6-4 and TRBJ2-7; D is uncertain. The CDR3 totals 14 residues. Germline V lookup: CDR1 MRHNA, CDR2 SNTAGT. The CDR3 DNA sequence: TGTGCTCGCCATCGTATCGGCAGGACCTACGAGCAGTACTTC. Amino acids: CARHRIGRTYEQYF.

This chain links TRBV11-3 with TRBJ2-2; D is ambiguous. Deletions cut 5 bases from V and 2 bases from J, with 9 bases between. Germline CDR1 reads SGHNT; CDR2 reads YENEEA. The length of the CDR3 is 14 residues. CDR3 sequence reads: CASSLRLNTGELFF. The CDR3 DNA follows: TGTGCCAGCAGCCTGCGTCTCAACACCGGGGAGCTGTTTTTT.

This rearrangement joins TRBV4-1 to TRBJ1-2, with D unresolved. The ends were cut back, 2 bases at V and 3 bases at J, with 13 bases in the middle. This CDR3 has 15 amino acids. Germline lookup yields CDR1 MGHRA and CDR2 YSYEKL. The CDR3 loop is CASSQRSGGHYGYTF. CDR3 coding DNA: TGCGCCAGCAGCCAACGGTCAGGAGGGCACTATGGCTACACCTTC.

Details on this clone: At the DNA level, this CDR3 is encoded by other sequences in the same sample as well. The chain combines TRBV7-7 with TRBJ2-5; possible D gene TRBD1, 5 bases. Trimming took 5 bases from V and 2 from J, leaving 9 bases between them. CDR1 and CDR2 from the germline V gene are SSHAT and FNYEAQ (reference sequence). The CDR3 has 13 amino acids. The CDR3 DNA reads as TGTGCCAGCAGCCCAGACAGACAAGAGACCCAGTACTTC. Protein product: CASSPDRQETQYF.

V and J are TRBV2 and TRBJ1-2; no firm D call. Trimming cost V 0 bases and J 4 bases, with 12 bases left between them. The CDR3 is 15 amino acids. Germline CDR1 SNHLY, CDR2 FYNNEI. The DNA for the CDR3 is TGTGCCAGCAGTGAAGCGTTGGTACAGATCTATGGCTACACCTTC. Protein product: CASSEALVQIYGYTF.

This clone was seen only once. The gene calls are TRBV5-4 and TRBJ2-7, with 7 bases fitting TRBD1. Germline loops: CDR1 SGHNT, CDR2 YYREEE (reference sequence). CDR3 length equals 13 residues. Losses at the gene ends were 3 bases for V and 7 bases for J; bases not matched to a gene: 7. The CDR3 region is CASSYNTGEEQYF. The DNA of the CDR3 is TGTGCCAGCAGCTACAATACAGGGGAGGAGCAGTACTTC. Full variable domain (rest looked up from reference TRBV5-4 and TRBJ2-7): ETGVTQSPTHLIKTRGQQVTLRCSSQSGHNTVSWYQQALGQGPQFIFQYYREEENGRGNFPPRFSGLQFPNYSSELNVNALELDDSALYLCASSYNTGEEQYFGPGTRLTVT.

In its sample, this clone was seen once. This sequence joins TRBV7-9 and TRBJ2-4, with TRBD2 matching 9 bases. Germline V gene sequence: CDR1 SEHNR, CDR2 FQNEAQ (reference sequence). The CDR3 has 15 amino acids. Trimming at V came to 1 base and at J to 6 bases, leaving 4 bases not matched to a gene. CDR3 loop: CASSLVGSGGNIQYF. CDR3 nucleotide sequence: TGTGCCAGCAGCTTAGTGGGTAGCGGGGGAAACATTCAGTACTTC.

The chain joins TRBV7-6 to TRBJ1-2; D is perhaps TRBD1 (5 bases). The CDR3 contains 13 residues. V dropped 2 bases and J dropped 8 bases, with 12 bases sitting between them. The germline gives CDR1 SGHVS, CDR2 FNYEAQ. The CDR3, as DNA: TGTGCCAGCAGCTTAAAAGCAGGGCGAGGCTACACCTTC. Its translation: CASSLKAGRGYTF.

The rearrangement joins TRBV30 to TRBJ1-5, with D hard to call. The CDR3 is 15 residues long. V was clipped by 0 bases and J by 0 bases, with 9 bases between them. Germline loops: CDR1 GTSNPN, CDR2 SVGIG (reference sequence). CDR3 loop: CAWSVGVNSNQPQHF. CDR3 bases: TGTGCCTGGAGTGTGGGAGTCAATAGCAATCAGCCCCAGCATTTT.

This clone was picked up a small number of times. DNA for the CDR3: TGTGCCTGGGACAGGGCGGCGAACACTGAAGCTTTCTTT. It translates to CAWDRAANTEAFF. The gene calls are TRBV30 and TRBJ1-1, with TRBD1 identical over 7 bases. The V segment lost 5 bases and the J segment 1 base; nucleotides outside the gene matches: 4. The CDR3 is made up of 13 amino acids. The germline V gene encodes CDR1 GTSNPN and CDR2 SVGIG (reference sequence).

The chain carries TRBV6-4 and TRBJ2-1; TRBD2 matches at 9 bases. CDR1 is MRHNA and CDR2 is SNTAGT in the germline V gene. The CDR3 totals 15 residues. The trim removed 5 bases at V and 5 bases at J, leaving 7 bases unmatched. CDR3: CASSRIAGVDNEQFF. CDR3 DNA sequence: TGTGCCAGCAGTCGAATAGCGGGAGTAGACAATGAGCAGTTCTTC.

This rearrangement joins TRBV27 to TRBJ2-6; D possibly corresponds to TRBD2 (5 bases). V shed 2 bases and J shed 2 bases, with 7 bases lying between them. From germline, CDR1 is MNHEY and CDR2 SMNVEV (reference sequence). This CDR3 contains 15 residues. The CDR3 nucleotides are TGTGCCAGCAGTTTAAGGAGGCCTGGGGCCAACGTCCTGACTTTC. Translating it yields CASSLRRPGANVLTF.

The chain employs TRBV5-1 and TRBJ2-5; TRBD1 might be the D (5 bases). Deletions cut 4 bases from V and 1 base from J, with 17 bases between. The CDR3 runs 16 residues. CDR1 and CDR2 from the germline V gene are SGHRS and YFSETQ. The CDR3 nucleotides read TGCGCCAGCAGCGTAGGACACCTTATTACCCAAGAGACCCAGTACTTC. Protein product: CASSVGHLITQETQYF.

The chain recombines TRBV5-5 with TRBJ1-5, with a tentative D call TRBD1 (6 bases). This CDR3 spans 15 amino acids. Trimming pared 1 base from V and 3 bases from J, leaving 11 bases between. From germline, CDR1 is SGHKS and CDR2 YYEKEE (reference sequence). The CDR3 here is CASSLYRATNQPQHF. The CDR3 DNA sequence: TGTGCCAGCAGCTTGTACAGGGCGACCAATCAGCCCCAGCATTTT.

The chain recombines TRBV9 with TRBJ1-2; TRBD1 matches at 7 bases. The V segment lost 5 bases and the J segment 8 bases; nucleotides outside the gene matches: 12. Germline V gene data show CDR1 as SGDLS and CDR2 as YYNGEE. The CDR3 has 14 amino acids. In DNA, the CDR3 is TGTGCCAGCAGTCCTGCCGGGACAGAATACGGCTACACCTTC. This translates into CASSPAGTEYGYTF.

The chain joins TRBV5-1 to TRBJ1-4, with TRBD1 identical over 9 bases. The CDR3 is made up of 15 amino acids. CDR1 and CDR2 from the germline V gene are SGHRS and YFSETQ. V dropped 4 bases and J dropped 4; count of bases not matched to a gene: 5. CDR3 nucleotides: TGCGCCAGCAGCACTGGACAGGGGCTTAATGAAAAACTGTTTTTT. Its translation is CASSTGQGLNEKLFF.

This clone has just a few counts. The chain has TRBV30 and TRBJ2-3; D is uncertain. Looked up from germline, CDR1 is GTSNPN and CDR2 is SVGIG (reference sequence). V was shortened by 0 bases and J by 2 bases, with 6 bases between the two germline ends. There are 13 residues in the CDR3. CDR3 in DNA: TGTGCCTGGAGTGTGGCGGACACAGATACGCAGTATTTT. This translates into CAWSVADTDTQYF.

The chain has TRBV27 and TRBJ2-7, with no clear D. V dropped 1 base and J dropped 2 bases, with 12 bases sitting between them. Germline V gene data show CDR1 as MNHEY and CDR2 as SMNVEV (reference sequence). This CDR3 region has 15 residues. The DNA for the CDR3 is TGTGCCAGCAGTTTATACTCGGGTACCACCTACGAGCAGTACTTC. Its translation is CASSLYSGTTYEQYF.

The chain couples TRBV30 to TRBJ2-7; 10 bases are a match to TRBD1. J lost 5 bases, V lost 5 bases, and 9 bases had no gene match. Germline loops: CDR1 GTSNPN, CDR2 SVGIG (reference sequence). The CDR3 totals 14 residues. CDR3 in DNA: TGTGCCTGGTCGGCGGGACAGGGGATGAACGAGCAGTACTTC. It translates to CAWSAGQGMNEQYF.

J is TRBJ1-1 and V is TRBV28; TRBD1 agrees at 9 bases. This CDR3 spans 16 amino acids. CDR1 and CDR2 from the germline V gene are MDHEN and SYDVKM. The J segment lost 8 bases and the V segment lost 4 bases, leaving 14 bases of the junction unmatched. The CDR3 is CASSSFAAGTGIEAFF. CDR3 DNA sequence: TGTGCCAGCAGTTCCTTCGCCGCCGGGACAGGGATCGAAGCTTTCTTT.